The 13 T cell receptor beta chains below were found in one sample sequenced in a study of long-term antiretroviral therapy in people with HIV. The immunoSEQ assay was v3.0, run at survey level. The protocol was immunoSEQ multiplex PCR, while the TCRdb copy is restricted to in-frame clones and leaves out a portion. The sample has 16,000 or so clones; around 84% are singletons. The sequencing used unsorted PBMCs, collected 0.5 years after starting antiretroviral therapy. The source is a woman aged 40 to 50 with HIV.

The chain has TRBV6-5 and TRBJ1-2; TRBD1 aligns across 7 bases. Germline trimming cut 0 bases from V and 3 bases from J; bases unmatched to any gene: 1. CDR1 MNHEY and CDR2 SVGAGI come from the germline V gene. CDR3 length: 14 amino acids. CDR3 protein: CASSYSGTDYGYTF. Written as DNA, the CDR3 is TGTGCCAGCAGTTACTCTGGGACAGACTATGGCTACACCTTC.

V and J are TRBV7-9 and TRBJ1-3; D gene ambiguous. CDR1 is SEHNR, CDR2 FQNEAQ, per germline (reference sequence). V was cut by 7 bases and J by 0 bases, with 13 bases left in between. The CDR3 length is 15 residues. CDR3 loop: CASTSGLISGNTIYF. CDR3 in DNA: TGTGCCAGCACCTCCGGACTGATCTCTGGAAACACCATATATTTT.

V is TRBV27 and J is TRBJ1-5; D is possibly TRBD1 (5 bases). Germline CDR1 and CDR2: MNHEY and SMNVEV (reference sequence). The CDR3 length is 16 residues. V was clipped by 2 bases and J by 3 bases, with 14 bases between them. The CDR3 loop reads CASSLRFVRDNQPQHF. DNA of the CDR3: TGTGCCAGCAGTTTAAGATTCGTCAGGGACAATCAGCCCCAGCATTTT.

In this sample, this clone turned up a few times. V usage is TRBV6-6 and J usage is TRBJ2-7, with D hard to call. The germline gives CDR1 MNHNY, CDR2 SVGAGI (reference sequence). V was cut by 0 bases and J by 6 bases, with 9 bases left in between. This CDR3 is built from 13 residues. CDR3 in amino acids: CASSYSSSTEQYF. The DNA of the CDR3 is TGTGCCAGCAGTTACTCGAGCAGTACCGAGCAGTACTTC.

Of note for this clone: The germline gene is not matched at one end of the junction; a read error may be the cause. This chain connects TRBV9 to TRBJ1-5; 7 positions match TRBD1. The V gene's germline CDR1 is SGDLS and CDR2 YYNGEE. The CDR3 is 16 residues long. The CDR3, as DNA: TGTGCCAGCAGCGTTAACCCCGGACAGGATAGTCAGGCCCAGCATTTT. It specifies CASSVNPGQDSQAQHF. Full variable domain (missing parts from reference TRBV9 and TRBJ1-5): DSGVTQTPKHLITATGQRVTLRCSPRSGDLSVYWYQQSLDQGLQFLIQYYNGEERAKGNILERFSAQQFPDLHSELNLSSLELGDSALYFCASSVNPGQDSQAQHFGDGTRLSIL.

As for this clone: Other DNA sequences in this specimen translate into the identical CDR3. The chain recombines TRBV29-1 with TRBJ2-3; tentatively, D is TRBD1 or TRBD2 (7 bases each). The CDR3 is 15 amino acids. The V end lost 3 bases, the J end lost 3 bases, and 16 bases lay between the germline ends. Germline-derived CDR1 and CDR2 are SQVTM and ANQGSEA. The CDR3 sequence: CSVDLTRGGTDTQYF. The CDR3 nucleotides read TGCAGCGTTGATCTAACCAGGGGGGGAACAGATACGCAGTATTTT.

DNA for the CDR3: TGTGCCAGCAGCTGGGCGGGACTAGCGGGAGATTCTGAGCAGTTCTTC. Protein sequence: CASSWAGLAGDSEQFF. J is TRBJ2-1 and V is TRBV5-6; 14 positions agree with TRBD2. Germline loops: CDR1 SGHDT, CDR2 YYEEEE. This CDR3 has 16 residues. The J segment lost 9 bases and the V segment lost 3 bases, leaving 8 bases of the junction unmatched.

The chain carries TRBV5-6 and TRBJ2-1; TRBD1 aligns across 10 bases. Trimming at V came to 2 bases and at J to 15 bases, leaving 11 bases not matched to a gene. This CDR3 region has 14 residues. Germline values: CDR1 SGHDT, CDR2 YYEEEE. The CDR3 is CASSLFSGQGTVFF. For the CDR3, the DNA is TGTGCCAGCAGCTTATTTTCGGGACAGGGGACGGTGTTCTTC.

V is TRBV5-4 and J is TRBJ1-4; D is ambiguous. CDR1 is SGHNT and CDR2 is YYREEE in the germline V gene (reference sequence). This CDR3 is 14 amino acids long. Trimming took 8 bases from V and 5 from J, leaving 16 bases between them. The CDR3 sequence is CASGPGGRNEKLFF. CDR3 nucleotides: TGTGCCAGTGGGCCGGGCGGGAGGAATGAAAAACTGTTTTTT. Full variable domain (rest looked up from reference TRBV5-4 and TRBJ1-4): ETGVTQSPTHLIKTRGQQVTLRCSSQSGHNTVSWYQQALGQGPQFIFQYYREEENGRGNFPPRFSGLQFPNYSSELNVNALELDDSALYLCASGPGGRNEKLFFGSGTQLSVL.

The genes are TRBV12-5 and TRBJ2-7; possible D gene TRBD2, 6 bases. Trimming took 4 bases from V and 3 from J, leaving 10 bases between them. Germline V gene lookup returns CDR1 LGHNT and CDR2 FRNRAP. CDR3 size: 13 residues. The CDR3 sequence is CASGYSGSYEQYF. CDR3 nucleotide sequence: TGTGCTAGTGGTTATAGCGGAAGCTACGAGCAGTACTTC. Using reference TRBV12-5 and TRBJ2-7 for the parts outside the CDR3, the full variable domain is DARVTQTPRHKVTEMGQEVTMRCQPILGHNTVFWYRQTMMQGLELLAYFRNRAPLDDSGMPKDRFSAEMPDATLATLKIQPSEPRDSAVYFCASGYSGSYEQYFGPGTRLTVT.

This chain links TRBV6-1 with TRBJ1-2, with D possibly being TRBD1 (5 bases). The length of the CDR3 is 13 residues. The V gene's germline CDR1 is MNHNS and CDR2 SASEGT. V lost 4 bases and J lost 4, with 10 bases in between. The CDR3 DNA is TGTGCCAGCAGTGGAGACAGCGCCTATGGCTACACCTTC. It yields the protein CASSGDSAYGYTF.

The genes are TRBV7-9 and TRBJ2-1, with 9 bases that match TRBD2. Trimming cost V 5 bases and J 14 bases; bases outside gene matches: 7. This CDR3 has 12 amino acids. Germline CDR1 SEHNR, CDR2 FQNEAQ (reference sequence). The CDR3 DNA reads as TGTGCCAGCAGCCCTTCTAGCGGGACTGAGTTCTTC. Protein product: CASSPSSGTEFF.

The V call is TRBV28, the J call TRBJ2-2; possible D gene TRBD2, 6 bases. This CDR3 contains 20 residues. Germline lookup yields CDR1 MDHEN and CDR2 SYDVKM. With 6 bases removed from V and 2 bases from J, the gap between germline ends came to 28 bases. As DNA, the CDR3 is TGTGCCAGCAGCCGACAAGGGGCGGGGACTTTAAACTACAACACCGGGGAGCTGTTTTTT. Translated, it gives CASSRQGAGTLNYNTGELFF.